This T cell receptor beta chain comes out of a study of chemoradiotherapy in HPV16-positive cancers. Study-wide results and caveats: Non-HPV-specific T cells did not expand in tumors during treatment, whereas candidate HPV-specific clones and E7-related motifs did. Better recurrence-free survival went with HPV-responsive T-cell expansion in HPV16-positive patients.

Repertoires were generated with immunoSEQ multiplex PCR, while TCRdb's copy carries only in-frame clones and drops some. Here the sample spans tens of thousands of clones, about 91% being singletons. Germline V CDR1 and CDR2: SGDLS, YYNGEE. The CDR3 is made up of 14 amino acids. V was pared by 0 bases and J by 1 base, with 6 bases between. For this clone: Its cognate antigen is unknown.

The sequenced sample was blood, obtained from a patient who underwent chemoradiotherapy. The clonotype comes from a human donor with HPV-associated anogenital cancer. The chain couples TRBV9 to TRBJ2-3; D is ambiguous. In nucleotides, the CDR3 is TGTGCCAGCAGCGTAGTGGTAGGCACAGATACGCAGTATTTT. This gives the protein CASSVVVGTDTQYF.